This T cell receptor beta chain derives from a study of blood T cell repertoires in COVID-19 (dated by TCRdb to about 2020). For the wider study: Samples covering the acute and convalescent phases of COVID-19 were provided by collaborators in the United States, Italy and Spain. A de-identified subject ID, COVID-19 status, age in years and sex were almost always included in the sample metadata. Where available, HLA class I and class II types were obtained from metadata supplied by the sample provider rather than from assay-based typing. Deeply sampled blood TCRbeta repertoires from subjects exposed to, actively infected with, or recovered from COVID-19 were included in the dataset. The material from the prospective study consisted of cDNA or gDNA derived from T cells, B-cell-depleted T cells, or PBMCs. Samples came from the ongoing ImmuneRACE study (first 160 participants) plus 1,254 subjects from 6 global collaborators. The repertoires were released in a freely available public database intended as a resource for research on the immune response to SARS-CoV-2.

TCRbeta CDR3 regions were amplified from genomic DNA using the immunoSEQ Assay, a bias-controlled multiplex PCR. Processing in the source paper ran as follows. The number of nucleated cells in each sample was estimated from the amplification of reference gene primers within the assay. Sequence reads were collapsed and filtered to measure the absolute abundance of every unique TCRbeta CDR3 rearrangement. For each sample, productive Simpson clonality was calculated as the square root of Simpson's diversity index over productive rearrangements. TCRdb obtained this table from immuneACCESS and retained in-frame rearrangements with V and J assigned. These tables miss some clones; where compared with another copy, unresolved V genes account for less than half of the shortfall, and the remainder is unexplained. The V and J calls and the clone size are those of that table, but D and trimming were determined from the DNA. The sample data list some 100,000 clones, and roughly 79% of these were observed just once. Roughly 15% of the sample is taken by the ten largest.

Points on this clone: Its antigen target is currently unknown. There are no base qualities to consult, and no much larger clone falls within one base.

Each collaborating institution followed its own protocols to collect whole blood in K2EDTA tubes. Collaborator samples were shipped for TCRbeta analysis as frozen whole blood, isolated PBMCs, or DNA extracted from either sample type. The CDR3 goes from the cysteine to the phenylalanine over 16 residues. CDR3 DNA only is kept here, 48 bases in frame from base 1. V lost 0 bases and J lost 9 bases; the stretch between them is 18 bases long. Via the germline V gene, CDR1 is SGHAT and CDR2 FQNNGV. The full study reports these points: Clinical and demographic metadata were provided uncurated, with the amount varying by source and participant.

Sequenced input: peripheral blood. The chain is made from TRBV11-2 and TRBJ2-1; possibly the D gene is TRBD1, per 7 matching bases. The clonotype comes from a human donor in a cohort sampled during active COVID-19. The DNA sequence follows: TGTGCCAGCAGCTTAGATGGGGCTATTCAGGGGGGTGAGCAGTTCTTC. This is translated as CASSLDGAIQGGEQFF.